Listed below are T cell receptor beta chains from one sample, sequenced in a study of cytomegalovirus exposure and HLA in healthy donors. Some clones are missing from TCRdb's copy, which holds only in-frame ones; the method was immunoSEQ multiplex PCR. The sample holds 220,000 or so clones, roughly 70% seen once. The specimen sequenced was PBMCs. Every receptor here comes from a woman aged 25 to 39 in good health and CMV-seronegative. Each CDR3 is given with its conserved first and last residue. Some rows mark clone size as missing; the rest say once, few, many or name a class of expanded clone.

>TRBV18|.
CASSPLAQGTDEQYF
>TRBV7-8|.
CASSFNRGGNTIYF
>TRBV11-2|.
CASSFRGSYNSPLHF
>TRBV2|.
CASSDILQGVDEKLFF
>TRBV6-1|.
CASRSTGESNQPQHF
>TRBV1|.
CTSSSRDTVSYEQYF
>TRBV18|.
CASSPPTGTGNTEAFF
>TRBV6-6|.
CASRQGKGWYGYTF
>TRBV27|once
CASSSLDRGGNEQFF
>TRBV30|.
CAWTWDRGYEQYF
>TRBV11-3|.
CASSHGGQVKEKLFF
>TRBV4-2|.
CASSQVSGSNPYEQYF
>TRBV4-1|.
CASSQDQATVLYGYTF
>TRBV5-6|once
CASSDRTYTYEQYF
>TRBV7-8|once
CASIGGGARSSYNSPLHF
>TRBV11-2|few
CASSPGDGAAFF
>TRBV18|.
CASVQGLGEKLFF
>TRBV4-1|few
CASSRGQLNTEAFF
>TRBV9|.
CASSIIAGANTGELFF
>TRBV28|.
CASRGAASGSYEQYF
>TRBV5-1|once
CASSLVREAGELFF
>TRBV9|.
CASSVDAGTGSGELFF
>TRBV11-2|.
CASSFRQLAEAFF
>TRBV28|.
CASRPSIGLAGPEQYF
>TRBV6-5|.
CASRRTSGELNEQFF
>TRBV7-9|.
CASSQGQLNTEAFF
>TRBV11-2|.
CASSLGEGTEAFF
>TRBV30|.
CAWSTGYGYTF
>TRBV7-9|few
CASSFEQGIEAFF
>TRBV7-6|.
CASSLGTGGLTGELFF
>TRBV6-4|.
CASRWARGQPRGEAFF
>TRBV6-1|.
CASSERPGGGNTIYF
>TRBV5-1|.
CASSFGRVTQNTEAFF
>TRBV19|once
CASSAPTGMYDTEAFF
>TRBV18|.
CASSPQQGAKNIQYF
>TRBV4-1|.
CASSQEIESMMNTEAFF
>TRBV6-1|.
CASFSRLEQFF
>TRBV19|.
CASSIEKDYYNEQFF
>TRBV6-4|few
CASSEVGQGATEAFF
>TRBV12-2|.
CASRPGLGREGPETQYF
>TRBV6-1|.
CASTLVAGANYGYTF
>TRBV19|.
CASSGLAGGTSTDTQYF
>TRBV6-5|.
CASSYSTGELFF
>TRBV27|.
CASSLGNSYNEQFF
>TRBV27|once
CASSRQDTQYF
>TRBV20-1|.
CSARGPYEQYF
>TRBV9|.
CASSTTGGSGQPQHF
>TRBV29-1|.
CSVQERIQGNTIYF